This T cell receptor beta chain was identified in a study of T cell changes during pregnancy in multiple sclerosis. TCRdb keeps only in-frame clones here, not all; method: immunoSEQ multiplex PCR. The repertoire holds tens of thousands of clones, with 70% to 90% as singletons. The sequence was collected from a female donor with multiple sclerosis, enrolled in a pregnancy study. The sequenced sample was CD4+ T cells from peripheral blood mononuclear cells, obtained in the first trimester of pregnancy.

The CDR3 region has the DNA TGTGCCAGCAGCACCGACAGGAACACTGAAGCTTTCTTT. Its translation: CASSTDRNTEAFF. This chain uses TRBV7-3 with TRBJ1-1; a weak D match, TRBD1 (5 bases). Between the trimmed V and J ends, which lost 5 bases and 1 base, there was a span of 8 bases. Germline V gene lookup returns CDR1 SGHTA and CDR2 FQGTGA. The CDR3 consists of 13 residues.